The 28 T cell receptor beta chains in this list originate from one sample, sequenced in a study of blood T cell repertoires in COVID-19 (dated by TCRdb to the early 2020s). Receptor amplification or capture employed the immunoSEQ multiplex PCR assay. In TCRdb, the immuneACCESS table is reduced to in-frame sequences with V and J assigned. These tables do not hold every clone; where another copy was compared, an unresolved V gene accounts for under half, and the others remain unexplained. The sample table contains about 190,000 clones; only one count was recorded for around 80% of them. Jointly, the top ten make up 2.8% of the sample. Sequencing was performed on peripheral blood. The receptors here all came from a woman of 80 years or more with active or convalescent COVID-19.

The chain joins TRBV10-3 to TRBJ2-3; 7 bases agree with TRBD1. The CDR3 is made up of 13 amino acids. Germline CDR1 reads ENHRY; CDR2 reads SYGVKD. The ends lost 8 bases at V and 2 bases at J; junction bases unmatched: 4. The CDR3 protein is CAIVGQLTDTQYF. In DNA, the CDR3 is TGTGCCATCGTGGGACAGCTCACAGATACGCAGTATTTT.

The DNA of the CDR3 is TGTGCCAGCAGCTCCTTAGGGTTTGTGAGGGGAGGAACTGAAGCTTTCTTT. It translates to CASSSLGFVRGGTEAFF. The chain uses TRBV7-2 and TRBJ1-1; D possibly corresponds to TRBD1 (5 bases). The germline V and J ends were trimmed by 4 bases and 5 bases, with 23 bases remaining between them. The CDR3 consists of 17 residues. Germline V lookup: CDR1 SGHTA, CDR2 FQGNSA.

The V call is TRBV5-4, the J call TRBJ2-3, with D tentatively TRBD1 (6 bases). The CDR3 length is 14 residues. Germline loops: CDR1 SGHNT, CDR2 YYREEE (reference sequence). Trimming stripped 2 bases from V and 0 bases from J, with 7 bases between. The CDR3 here is CASSFTGSTDTQYF. The CDR3 DNA is TGTGCCAGCAGCTTTACAGGGAGCACAGATACGCAGTATTTT.

The V gene is TRBV20-1, the J gene TRBJ2-7, with 11 bases aligning to TRBD2. The CDR3 length is 14 residues. J lost 2 bases, V lost 6 bases, and 6 bases had no gene match. Per germline, CDR1 DFQATT and CDR2 SNEGSKA (reference sequence). This CDR3 is CSASGTSGTYEQYF. The CDR3 region has the DNA TGCAGTGCAAGTGGGACTAGCGGAACCTACGAGCAGTACTTC.

The V gene is TRBV28, the J gene TRBJ2-4; TRBD1 agrees at 9 bases. J was trimmed by 13 bases and V by 2 bases; bases with no gene match: 6. CDR3 size: 13 residues. CDR1 MDHEN and CDR2 SYDVKM come from the germline V gene. CDR3 loop: CASSLLAGTGQYF. Written as DNA, the CDR3 is TGTGCCAGCAGTTTACTGGCCGGGACAGGGCAGTACTTC.

V is TRBV7-3 and J is TRBJ2-7; TRBD1 matches 7 bases. Trimming took 0 bases from V and 3 from J; bases not matched to a gene: 2. The CDR3 runs to 14 residues. Germline CDR1 SGHTA, CDR2 FQGTGA. CDR3 bases: TGTGCCAGCAGCTTAACAGGGGGCGGCTACGAGCAGTACTTC. Its protein is CASSLTGGGYEQYF.

Here the CDR3 reads CASSFLSGSLYEQYF. DNA of the CDR3: TGTGCCAGCAGCTTCCTTAGCGGGTCCCTCTACGAGCAGTACTTC. The chain carries TRBV5-6 and TRBJ2-7; 7 bases agree with TRBD2. Germline loops: CDR1 SGHDT, CDR2 YYEEEE. The V segment lost 2 bases and the J segment 3 bases; nucleotides outside the gene matches: 8. CDR3 length: 15 amino acids.

V gene TRBV6-1 combines with J gene TRBJ2-1; 11 bases map to TRBD2. Germline values: CDR1 MNHNS, CDR2 SASEGT. This CDR3 has 20 amino acids. Trimming at V came to 1 base and at J to 7 bases, leaving 18 bases not matched to a gene. CDR3 residues: CASSEVPSLMVAGGRNEQFF. CDR3 coding DNA: TGTGCCAGCAGTGAAGTTCCCTCCCTCATGGTAGCGGGGGGGCGGAATGAGCAGTTCTTC.

V gene TRBV27 combines with J gene TRBJ2-1, with unresolved D. This CDR3 has 10 residues. The V gene lost 7 bases and the J gene lost 8 bases, with 6 bases spanning the gap. Germline CDR1 reads MNHEY; CDR2 reads SMNVEV (reference sequence). For the CDR3, the DNA is TGTGCCAGCATGGCAGATGAGCAGTTCTTC. Amino acids: CASMADEQFF.

This clone was recorded a few times. This rearrangement joins TRBV18 to TRBJ2-1, with 7 nucleotides matching TRBD1. Germline lookup yields CDR1 KGHSH and CDR2 LQKENI. This CDR3 has 17 amino acids. Trimming at V came to 3 bases and at J to 2 bases, leaving 10 bases not matched to a gene. The CDR3: CASSPITGVGTYNEQFF. The DNA for the CDR3 is TGTGCCAGCTCACCGATCACAGGGGTTGGCACCTACAATGAGCAGTTCTTC.

J is TRBJ1-2 and V is TRBV28; tentative D call: TRBD1 (6 bases). This CDR3 has 13 amino acids. Trimming took off 3 bases at V and 4 bases at J, with 9 bases between the two ends. Germline-derived CDR1 and CDR2 are MDHEN and SYDVKM. CDR3 in amino acids: CASSFRGGYGYTF. Written as DNA, the CDR3 is TGTGCCAGCAGTTTTAGGGGGGGCTATGGCTACACCTTC.

This clone is a singleton in its sample. The rearrangement joins TRBV3-1 (or the pseudogene TRBV3-2) to TRBJ1-3; 7 bases fit TRBD1. This CDR3 region has 16 residues. Per germline, CDR1 LGHDT and CDR2 YNNKEL (reference sequence). With V trimmed by 1 base and J by 10 bases, 13 bases remained unmatched. CDR3 nucleotide sequence: TGTGCCAGCAGCCAAGCGGGACAGAGTCTTACGAGAACCATATATTTT. This gives the protein CASSQAGQSLTRTIYF.

The CDR3 DNA follows: TGTGCCAGTCGCCTATTACAGGGCGAATTCGATGGCTACACCTTC. It codes for CASRLLQGEFDGYTF. The chain employs TRBV19 and TRBJ1-2; possible D gene TRBD1, 6 bases. V was trimmed by 8 bases and J by 6 bases, leaving 22 bases between them. The CDR3 extends over 15 amino acids. Germline CDR1 LNHDA, CDR2 SQIVND (reference sequence).

The chain has TRBV7-6 and TRBJ2-6; possibly TRBD1 for D (5 bases). The CDR3 sequence is 21 residues long. Between the trimmed V and J ends, which lost 4 bases and 0 bases, there was a span of 25 bases. The germline V gene has CDR1 SGHVS and CDR2 FNYEAQ. The CDR3 bases are TGTGCCAGCAGCTCAGGATACCCCCCCCGAGACAGACACTCTGGGGCCAACGTCCTGACTTTC. Translation gives CASSSGYPPRDRHSGANVLTF.

J is TRBJ1-5 and V is TRBV27; 8 bases align to TRBD1. The J segment lost 10 bases and the V segment lost 1 base, leaving 3 bases of the junction unmatched. Germline V lookup: CDR1 MNHEY, CDR2 SMNVEV (reference sequence). The CDR3 sequence is 13 residues long. Here the CDR3 DNA reads TGTGCCAGCAGTTTATTATCAGGGGGCCCCCAGCATTTT. Protein sequence: CASSLLSGGPQHF.

The J gene is TRBJ2-2, the V gene TRBV24-1, with D possibly matching TRBD1 (6 bases). Germline V CDR1 and CDR2: KGHDR, SFDVKD. The CDR3 has 17 amino acids. Between the trimmed V and J ends, which lost 9 bases and 4 bases, there was a span of 23 bases. As DNA, the CDR3 is TGTGCCACCGAGGTACAGGGTGAGGTGGCGGGCACCGGGGAGCTGTTTTTT. Its protein product is CATEVQGEVAGTGELFF.

The chain combines TRBV2 with TRBJ2-1, with 12 bases identical to TRBD2. Germline-derived CDR1 and CDR2 are SNHLY and FYNNEI. The V gene end was trimmed by 3 bases and the J gene end by 7 bases; junction bases not matched to a gene: 10. CDR3 length equals 17 residues. CDR3 protein: CASSDSLFGLAGNEQFF. The CDR3 nucleotides read TGTGCCAGCAGTGACAGTTTGTTCGGACTAGCGGGGAATGAGCAGTTCTTC.

This clone was detected only a few times. The V call is TRBV4-2, the J call TRBJ2-3; 8 bases align to TRBD2. J lost 4 bases, V lost 0 bases, and 12 bases had no gene match. Germline CDR1 LGHNA, CDR2 YNFKEQ. The CDR3 runs to 18 residues. The CDR3 protein is CASSQDSFAGGFPDTQYF. CDR3 coding DNA: TGTGCCAGCAGCCAAGATTCCTTTGCGGGGGGATTCCCAGATACGCAGTATTTT.

In this sample, this clone turned up a few times. The chain is built from TRBV7-2 and TRBJ1-1; the D gene is possibly TRBD1 (6 bases). V was pared by 6 bases and J by 1 base, with 18 bases between. The CDR3 length is 16 residues. Germline CDR1 reads SGHTA; CDR2 reads FQGNSA. CDR3 nucleotides: TGTGCCAGCAGTTTACAGGGTATTAGGTCGAACACTGAAGCTTTCTTT. It is translated as CASSLQGIRSNTEAFF.

This clone was seen a few times. V gene TRBV5-6 combines with J gene TRBJ2-2, with D hard to call. CDR3 size: 12 residues. Germline V gene data show CDR1 as SGHDT and CDR2 as YYEEEE. V was shortened by 2 bases and J by 6 bases, with 5 bases between the two germline ends. CDR3 region: CASSFGSGELFF. DNA of the CDR3: TGTGCCAGCAGCTTCGGGTCCGGGGAGCTGTTTTTT.

The rearrangement joins TRBV7-2 to TRBJ2-1; 11 bases are a match to TRBD2. The CDR3 sequence is 16 residues long. The germline V gene encodes CDR1 SGHTA and CDR2 FQGNSA. With V trimmed by 4 bases and J by 4 bases, 6 bases remained unmatched. The CDR3 sequence: CASSSELAGVYNEQFF. The CDR3 DNA sequence: TGTGCCAGCAGCTCCGAACTAGCGGGGGTGTACAATGAGCAGTTCTTC.

This clone occurred once. The chain links TRBV7-9 to TRBJ1-1, with 7 bases that match TRBD1. The CDR3 contains 13 residues. V shed 3 bases, J shed 10 bases, and the junction held 8 bases outside the gene matches. Germline V CDR1 and CDR2: SEHNR, FQNEAQ (reference sequence). In DNA, the CDR3 is TGTGCCAGCAGCTTGGAGGGGGCAGTAGGAGCTTTCTTT. Protein: CASSLEGAVGAFF. The full variable domain, its missing parts supplied by reference TRBV7-9 and TRBJ1-1, is DTGVSQNPRHKITKRGQNVTFRCDPISEHNRLYWYRQTLGQGPEFLTYFQNEAQLEKSRLLSDRFSAERPKGSFSTLEIQRTEQGDSAMYLCASSLEGAVGAFFGQGTRLTVV.

The V and J genes are TRBV2 and TRBJ1-1; 7 bases match TRBD1. The germline V gene has CDR1 SNHLY and CDR2 FYNNEI. The V segment lost 8 bases and the J segment 0 bases; nucleotides outside the gene matches: 3. This CDR3 region has 13 residues. CDR3 in amino acids: CASRRGLNTEAFF. CDR3 DNA sequence: TGTGCCAGCCGTAGGGGGCTGAACACTGAAGCTTTCTTT.

The chain is built from TRBV5-6 and TRBJ2-1, with a possible D match to TRBD2 (6 bases). Germline loops: CDR1 SGHDT, CDR2 YYEEEE. V gave up 0 bases and J gave up 5 bases, with 9 bases separating them. This CDR3 has 14 residues. The CDR3, as DNA: TGTGCCAGCAGCTTGGGGCGGGGCCACAATGAGCAGTTCTTC. It codes for CASSLGRGHNEQFF.

The chain joins TRBV18 to TRBJ2-3; D uncertain. Germline CDR1 is KGHSH and CDR2 is LQKENI. Trimming pared 4 bases from V and 2 bases from J, leaving 10 bases between. The CDR3 runs to 14 residues. CDR3 coding DNA: TGTGCCAGCTCACGGTTGGGCCCCACAGATACGCAGTATTTT. This encodes CASSRLGPTDTQYF.

The gene calls are TRBV5-5 and TRBJ2-7, with TRBD1 matching 10 bases. From germline, CDR1 is SGHKS and CDR2 YYEKEE (reference sequence). V gave up 3 bases and J gave up 5 bases; unmatched junction bases: 11. This CDR3 region has 16 residues. The CDR3 DNA reads TGTGCCAGCAGCTCGGACCCGGACAGGGGGTCCCACGAGCAGTACTTC. Translating it yields CASSSDPDRGSHEQYF.

This sequence joins TRBV5-1 and TRBJ1-1; 7 bases line up with TRBD1. The germline gives CDR1 SGHRS, CDR2 YFSETQ. Unmatched junction bases numbered 4, after V lost 6 bases and J lost 2 bases. There are 13 residues in the CDR3. The CDR3 sequence: CASIGQENTEAFF. The CDR3 region has the DNA TGCGCCAGCATCGGACAGGAAAACACTGAAGCTTTCTTT.

The V gene is TRBV23-1, the J gene TRBJ2-7, with TRBD1 matching over 7 bases. TRBV23-1 carries the ORF label, with uncertain function. The length of the CDR3 is 15 residues. The trim removed 2 bases at V and 2 bases at J, leaving 6 bases unmatched. The CDR3 region is CASSQAGTEPYEQYF. In nucleotides, the CDR3 is TGCGCCAGCAGTCAAGCCGGGACAGAGCCCTACGAGCAGTACTTC.